This T cell receptor (beta chain) appears in the sequencing data of a study of CD8+CD57+ T cells in acquired aplastic anemia. Study in general: 3.2 ug was the average amount of DNA from sorted CD4+ and CD8+ cells. Whole-study results and caveats: A set of 25 to 30 CD8+ CDR3 sequences was shared between patients and controls, and these sequences appeared highly expressed in patients.

In its sample, this clonotype was seen a few times. Its antigen is not known. CD8+CD57+ cell expansion had been shown by flow cytometry in patients chosen for sequencing. Patients were therapy-naive when their blood was sampled. Both TCR beta VDJ combination and CDR3 sequence profiling were carried out. Genomic DNA was the template for this profiling. One entry per CDR3 protein results from TCRdb running MiXCR on the reads. Here the sample spans under 350,000 distinct CDR3 sequences, approximately 60% being singletons. Germline loops: CDR1 ENHRY, CDR2 SYGVKD. With 8 bases removed from V and 4 bases from J, the gap between germline ends came to 14 bases. The CDR3 spans 13 residues.

The receptor was isolated from a human donor with aplastic anemia. The sequenced sample was sorted CD4+, CD8+, or CD8+CD57+ T cells (not recorded which) from PBMCs. The V gene is TRBV10-3, the J gene TRBJ1-2; no clear D. In DNA form, the CDR3 reads TGTGCCATCCCGATGCTATCGGGCTATGGCTACACCTTC. Its translation is CAIPMLSGYGYTF.